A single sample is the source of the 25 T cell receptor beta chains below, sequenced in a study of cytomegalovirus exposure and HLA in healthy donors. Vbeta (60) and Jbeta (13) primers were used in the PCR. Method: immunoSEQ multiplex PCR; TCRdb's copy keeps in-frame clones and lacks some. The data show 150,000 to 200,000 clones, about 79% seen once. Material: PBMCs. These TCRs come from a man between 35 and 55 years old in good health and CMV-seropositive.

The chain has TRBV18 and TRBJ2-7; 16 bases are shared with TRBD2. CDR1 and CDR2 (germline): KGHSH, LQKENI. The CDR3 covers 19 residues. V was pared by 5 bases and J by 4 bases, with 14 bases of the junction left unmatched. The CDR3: CASSATPGTSGRAGYEQYF. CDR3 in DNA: TGTGCCAGCTCAGCAACCCCCGGGACTAGCGGGAGGGCCGGGTACGAGCAGTACTTC.

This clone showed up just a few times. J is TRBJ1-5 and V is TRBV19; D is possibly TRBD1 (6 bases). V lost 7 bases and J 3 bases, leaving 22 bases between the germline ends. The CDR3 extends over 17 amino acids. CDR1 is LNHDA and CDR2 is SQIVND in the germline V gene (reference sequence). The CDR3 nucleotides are TGTGCCAGTATTGGGGGGGCGGGGAGGGGTCCCAATCAGCCCCAGCATTTT. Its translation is CASIGGAGRGPNQPQHF.

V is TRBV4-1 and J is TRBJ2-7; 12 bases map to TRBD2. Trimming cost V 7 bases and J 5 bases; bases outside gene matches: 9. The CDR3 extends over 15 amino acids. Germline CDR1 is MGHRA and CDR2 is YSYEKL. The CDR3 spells CASNSGTSGPNEQYF. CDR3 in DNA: TGCGCCAGCAATTCCGGGACTAGCGGGCCAAACGAGCAGTACTTC.

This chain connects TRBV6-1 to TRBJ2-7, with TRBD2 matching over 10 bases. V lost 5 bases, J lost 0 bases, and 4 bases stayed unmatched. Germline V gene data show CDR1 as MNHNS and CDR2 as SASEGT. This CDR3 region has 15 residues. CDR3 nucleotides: TGTGCCAGCAGTACTAGCGGGATCAGCTCCTACGAGCAGTACTTC. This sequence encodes CASSTSGISSYEQYF.

CDR3 sequence reads: CASSAYSYNEQFF. As DNA, the CDR3 is TGTGCCAGCAGCGCCTACAGCTACAATGAGCAGTTCTTC. The chain links TRBV9 to TRBJ2-1, with unresolved D. Germline V lookup: CDR1 SGDLS, CDR2 YYNGEE. V was clipped by 3 bases and J by 3 bases, with 7 bases between them. This CDR3 has 13 amino acids.

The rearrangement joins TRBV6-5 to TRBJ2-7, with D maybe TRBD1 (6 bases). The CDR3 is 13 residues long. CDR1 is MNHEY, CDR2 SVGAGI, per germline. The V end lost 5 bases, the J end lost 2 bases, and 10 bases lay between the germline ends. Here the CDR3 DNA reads TGTGCCAGCAGTCGGGACACCCCCTACGAGCAGTACTTC. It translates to CASSRDTPYEQYF.

Here the CDR3 reads CASSLGQGADEQFF. The CDR3 DNA follows: TGCGCCAGCAGCTTAGGACAGGGGGCCGATGAGCAGTTCTTC. The chain combines TRBV5-1 with TRBJ2-1, with 11 bases identical to TRBD1. The CDR3 spans 14 residues. Germline V lookup: CDR1 SGHRS, CDR2 YFSETQ. V shed 2 bases and J 8 bases; nucleotides not matched to a gene: 3.

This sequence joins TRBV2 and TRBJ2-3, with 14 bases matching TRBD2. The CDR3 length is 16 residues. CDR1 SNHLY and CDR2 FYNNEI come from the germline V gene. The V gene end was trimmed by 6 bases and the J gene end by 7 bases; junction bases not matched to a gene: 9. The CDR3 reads CASRATSGRGGNTQYF. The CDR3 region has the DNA TGTGCCAGCAGGGCGACTAGCGGGAGGGGCGGAAATACGCAGTATTTT.

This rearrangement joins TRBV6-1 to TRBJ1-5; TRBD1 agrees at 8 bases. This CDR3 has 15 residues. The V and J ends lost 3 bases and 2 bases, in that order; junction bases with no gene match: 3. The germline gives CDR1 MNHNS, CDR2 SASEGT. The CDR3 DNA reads TGTGCCAGCAGTGATATGGGACAGGGCAATCAGCCCCAGCATTTT. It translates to CASSDMGQGNQPQHF.

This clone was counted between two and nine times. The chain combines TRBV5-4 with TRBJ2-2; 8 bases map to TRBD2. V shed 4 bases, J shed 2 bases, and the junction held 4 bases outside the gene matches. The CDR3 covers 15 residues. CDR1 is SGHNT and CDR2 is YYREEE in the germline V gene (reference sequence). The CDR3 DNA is TGTGCCAGCAGCCTCGGACTAGCTAACACCGGGGAGCTGTTTTTT. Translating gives CASSLGLANTGELFF.

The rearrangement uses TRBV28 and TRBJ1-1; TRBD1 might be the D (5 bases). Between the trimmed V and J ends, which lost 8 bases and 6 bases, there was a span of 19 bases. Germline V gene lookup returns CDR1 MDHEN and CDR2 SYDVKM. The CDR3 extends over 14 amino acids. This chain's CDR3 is CASPPATGDAEAFF. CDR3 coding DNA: TGTGCCAGCCCGCCGGCCACGGGGGATGCTGAAGCTTTCTTT.

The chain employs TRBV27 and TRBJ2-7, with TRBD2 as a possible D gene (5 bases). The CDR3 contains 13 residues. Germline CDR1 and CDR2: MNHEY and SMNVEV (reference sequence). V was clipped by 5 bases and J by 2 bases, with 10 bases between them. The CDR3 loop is CASSRTGTYEQYF. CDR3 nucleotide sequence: TGTGCCAGCAGTCGGACTGGGACCTACGAGCAGTACTTC.

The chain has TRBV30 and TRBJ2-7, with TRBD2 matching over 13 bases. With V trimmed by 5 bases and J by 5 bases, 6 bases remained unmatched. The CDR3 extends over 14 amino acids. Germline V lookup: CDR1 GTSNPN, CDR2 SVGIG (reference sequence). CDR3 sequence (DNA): TGTGCCTGGGAACTAGCGGGAGGGCGTAACGAGCAGTACTTC. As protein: CAWELAGGRNEQYF.

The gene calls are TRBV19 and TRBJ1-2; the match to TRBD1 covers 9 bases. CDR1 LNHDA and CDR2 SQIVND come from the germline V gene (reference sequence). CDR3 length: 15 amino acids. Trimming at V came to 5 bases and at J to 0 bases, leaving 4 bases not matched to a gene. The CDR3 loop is CASSSQGAANYGYTF. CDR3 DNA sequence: TGTGCCAGTAGTTCACAGGGGGCCGCTAACTATGGCTACACCTTC.

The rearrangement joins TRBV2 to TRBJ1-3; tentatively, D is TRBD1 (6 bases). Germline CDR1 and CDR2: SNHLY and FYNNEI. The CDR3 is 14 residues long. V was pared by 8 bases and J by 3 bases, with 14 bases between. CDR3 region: CASGSQGDGNTIYF. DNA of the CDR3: TGTGCCAGCGGTTCACAGGGAGATGGAAACACCATATATTTT.

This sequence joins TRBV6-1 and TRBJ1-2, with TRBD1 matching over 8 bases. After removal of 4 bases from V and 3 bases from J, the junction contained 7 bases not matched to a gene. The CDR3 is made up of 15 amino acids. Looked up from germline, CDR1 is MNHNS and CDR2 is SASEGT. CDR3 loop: CASSGGQGGDYGYTF. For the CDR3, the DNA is TGTGCCAGCAGTGGAGGACAGGGAGGTGACTATGGCTACACCTTC.

DNA of the CDR3: TGCGCCAGCAGCATCGCGATAAGCGGGTACACAGATACGCAGTATTTT. Protein sequence: CASSIAISGYTDTQYF. V is TRBV5-1 and J is TRBJ2-3; tentative D call: TRBD2 (6 bases). This CDR3 region has 16 residues. With 4 bases removed from V and 2 bases from J, the gap between germline ends came to 17 bases. Germline-derived CDR1 and CDR2 are SGHRS and YFSETQ.

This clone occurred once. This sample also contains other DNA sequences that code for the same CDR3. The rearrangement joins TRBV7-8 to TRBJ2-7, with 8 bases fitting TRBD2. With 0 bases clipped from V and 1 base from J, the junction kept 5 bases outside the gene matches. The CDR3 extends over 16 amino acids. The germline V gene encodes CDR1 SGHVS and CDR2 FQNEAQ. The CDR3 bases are TGTGCCAGCAGCTTAGCGCTGGCTAGCGGGTCCTACGAGCAGTACTTC. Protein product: CASSLALASGSYEQYF.

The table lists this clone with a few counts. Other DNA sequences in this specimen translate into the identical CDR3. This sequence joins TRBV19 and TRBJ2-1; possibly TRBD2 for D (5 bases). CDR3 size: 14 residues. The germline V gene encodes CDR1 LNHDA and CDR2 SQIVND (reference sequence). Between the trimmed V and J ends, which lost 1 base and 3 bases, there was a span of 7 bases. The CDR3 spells CASSIGGDYNEQFF. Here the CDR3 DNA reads TGTGCCAGTAGTATAGGGGGAGACTACAATGAGCAGTTCTTC.

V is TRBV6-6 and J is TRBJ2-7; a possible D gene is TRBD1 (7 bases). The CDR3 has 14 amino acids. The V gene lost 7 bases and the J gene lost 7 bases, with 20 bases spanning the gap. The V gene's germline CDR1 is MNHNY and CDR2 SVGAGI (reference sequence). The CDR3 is CASMVGQGGREQYF. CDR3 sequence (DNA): TGTGCCAGCATGGTCGGGCAGGGGGGACGAGAGCAGTACTTC.

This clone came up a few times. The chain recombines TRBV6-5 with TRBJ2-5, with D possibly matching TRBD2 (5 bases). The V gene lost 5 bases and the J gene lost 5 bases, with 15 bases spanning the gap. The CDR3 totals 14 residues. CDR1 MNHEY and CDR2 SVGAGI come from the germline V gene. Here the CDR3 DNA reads TGTGCCAGCAGTCAGCACCTAGCTCAGGAGACCCAGTACTTC. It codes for CASSQHLAQETQYF.

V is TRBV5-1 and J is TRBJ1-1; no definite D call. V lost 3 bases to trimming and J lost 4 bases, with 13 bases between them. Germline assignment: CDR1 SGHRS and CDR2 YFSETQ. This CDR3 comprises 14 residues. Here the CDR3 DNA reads TGCGCCAGCAGCTCCCAGGCAGAGGGCACTGAAGCTTTCTTT. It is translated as CASSSQAEGTEAFF.

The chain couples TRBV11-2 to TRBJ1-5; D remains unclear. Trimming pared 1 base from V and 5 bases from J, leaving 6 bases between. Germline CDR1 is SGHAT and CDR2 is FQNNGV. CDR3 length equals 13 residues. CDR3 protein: CASSLGEDQPQHF. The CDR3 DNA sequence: TGTGCCAGCAGCTTAGGCGAAGATCAGCCCCAGCATTTT. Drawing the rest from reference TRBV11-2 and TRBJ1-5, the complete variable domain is EAGVAQSPRYKIIEKRQSVAFWCNPISGHATLYWYQQILGQGPKLLIQFQNNGVVDDSQLPKDRFSAERLKGVDSTLKIQPAKLEDSAVYLCASSLGEDQPQHFGDGTRLSIL.

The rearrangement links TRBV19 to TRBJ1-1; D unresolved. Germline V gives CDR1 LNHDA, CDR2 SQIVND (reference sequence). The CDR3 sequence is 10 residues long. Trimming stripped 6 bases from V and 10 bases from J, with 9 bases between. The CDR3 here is CASRRGRAFF. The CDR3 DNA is TGTGCCAGTAGACGTGGGAGAGCTTTCTTT. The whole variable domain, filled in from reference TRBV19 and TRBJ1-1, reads DGGITQSPKYLFRKEGQNVTLSCEQNLNHDAMYWYRQDPGQGLRLIYYSQIVNDFQKGDIAEGYSVSREKKESFPLTVTSAQKNPTAFYLCASRRGRAFFGQGTRLTVV.

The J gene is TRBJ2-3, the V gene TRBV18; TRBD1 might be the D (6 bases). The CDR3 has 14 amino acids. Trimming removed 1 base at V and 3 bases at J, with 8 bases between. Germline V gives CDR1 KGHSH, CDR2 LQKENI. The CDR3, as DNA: TGTGCCAGCTCACCACTTACAGGGACAGATACGCAGTATTTT. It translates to CASSPLTGTDTQYF.